This T cell receptor beta chain is drawn from a study of T-cell reconstitution after alpha-beta-depleted transplantation in children. Unique molecular identifiers were used in preparing the TCRbeta library. One entry per CDR3 protein, called by TCRdb with MiXCR from the PCR reads. The sample has some 500,000 distinct CDR3 sequences, approximately 32% seen once; the top ten hold roughly 2.5%. This clonotype appeared a few times. V was cut by 6 bases and J by 8 bases, with 17 bases left in between. CDR1 is MNHEY, CDR2 SVGAGI, per germline. CDR3 size: 14 residues. This sequence joins TRBV6-5 and TRBJ2-1; D may be TRBD2 (5 bases). Sequenced here: PBMCs from the stem cell graft donor, sampled from the stem cell graft. The TCR comes from a human donor who donated a stem cell graft to a child with aplastic anemia. The CDR3 sequence is CASSSSDLRDEQFF. CDR3 nucleotides: TGTGCCAGCAGCTCCTCGGACTTGAGGGATGAGCAGTTCTTC.